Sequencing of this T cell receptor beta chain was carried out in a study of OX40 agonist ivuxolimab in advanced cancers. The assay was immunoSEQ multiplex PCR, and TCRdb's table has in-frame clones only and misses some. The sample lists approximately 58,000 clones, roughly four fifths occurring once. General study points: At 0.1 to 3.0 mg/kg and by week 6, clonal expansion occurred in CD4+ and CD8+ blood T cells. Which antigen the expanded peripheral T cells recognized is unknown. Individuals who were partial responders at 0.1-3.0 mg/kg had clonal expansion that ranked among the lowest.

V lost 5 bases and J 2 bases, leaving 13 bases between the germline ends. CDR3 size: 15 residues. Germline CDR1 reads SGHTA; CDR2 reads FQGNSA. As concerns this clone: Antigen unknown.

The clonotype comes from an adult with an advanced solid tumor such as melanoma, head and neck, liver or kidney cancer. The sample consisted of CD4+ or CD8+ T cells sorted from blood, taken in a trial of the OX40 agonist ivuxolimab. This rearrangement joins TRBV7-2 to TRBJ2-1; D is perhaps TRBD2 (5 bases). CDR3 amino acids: CASSPIARPYNEQFF. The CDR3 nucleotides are TGTGCCAGCAGCCCGATAGCGCGGCCCTACAATGAGCAGTTCTTC.